This T cell receptor (beta chain) emerged from a study of CD8+ T cells in alopecia areata. The wider study: Patients received oral tofacitinib, 5 to 10 mg twice daily, for moderate-to-severe alopecia areata. Regarding the study as a whole: Normal scalp showed lower clonality than lesional scalp, especially alopecia totalis/universalis. When scalp samples are sequenced, resident alphabeta T cells of normal skin are also captured.

Turning to this clone: What it binds is unknown.

RNA extraction was followed by reverse transcription into cDNA, which acted as the sequencing template. Data came from immunoSEQ multiplex PCR; TCRdb stores just in-frame clones and leaves some out. This sample yields about 180,000 clones, of which 50% to 70% are seen a single time; approximately 15% belongs to the top ten. The germline CDR1 and CDR2 sequences are SGHAT and FQNNGV. The CDR3 runs to 12 residues. V lost 2 bases, J lost 4 bases, and 5 bases lay in between. The sequence was obtained from a human donor with alopecia areata. This chain joins TRBV11-2 and TRBJ1-1; the D is unclear. The material sequenced was CD4+ T cells sorted from blood, taken at week 0. CDR3 in amino acids: CASSLRATEAFF. Written as DNA, the CDR3 is TGTGCCAGCAGCTTAAGGGCCACTGAAGCTTTCTTT.